Below are 6 T cell receptor beta chains sequenced from a single sample in a study of memory CD4+ T cells and cytomegalovirus serostatus. Single viable CD3+CD4+CD8-CD45RO+ cells were sorted as the memory CD4+ T cells. Clones were read by immunoSEQ multiplex PCR, and TCRdb kept only the in-frame ones, dropping some. The data show about 44,000 clones, with 70% to 80% seen just once and approximately 1.2% held by the top ten. The sample taken for sequencing was memory CD4+ T cells from blood. These receptors all come from an adult in good health and CMV-seronegative.

This clone was seen a single time. CDR3 residues: CASSPRTGGDYEQYF. The CDR3 nucleotides are TGTGCCAGCAGCCCCCGGACAGGGGGAGACTACGAGCAGTACTTC. The chain uses TRBV9 and TRBJ2-7; 10 nucleotides agree with TRBD1. Per the germline V gene, CDR1 is SGDLS and CDR2 is YYNGEE. The junction had 7 bases not matched to a gene; V was cut back by 4 bases and J by 3 bases. This CDR3 is 15 amino acids long. Based on the CDR3 plus reference TRBV9 and TRBJ2-7, the full variable domain is DSGVTQTPKHLITATGQRVTLRCSPRSGDLSVYWYQQSLDQGLQFLIQYYNGEERAKGNILERFSAQQFPDLHSELNLSSLELGDSALYFCASSPRTGGDYEQYFGPGTRLTVT.

This clone was picked up one time. The CDR3 DNA reads as TGTGCCAGCAGCTTATTTGGCGGACCCTACAATGAGCAGTTCTTC. Residues: CASSLFGGPYNEQFF. V is TRBV11-3 and J is TRBJ2-1; no firm D call. Trimming pared 2 bases from V and 2 bases from J, leaving 10 bases between. This CDR3 is 15 amino acids long. Germline CDR1 is SGHNT and CDR2 is YENEEA. Based on the CDR3 plus reference TRBV11-3 and TRBJ2-1, the full variable domain is EAGVVQSPRYKIIEKKQPVAFWCNPISGHNTLYWYLQNLGQGPELLIRYENEEAVDDSQLPKDRFSAERLKGVDSTLKIQPAELGDSAVYLCASSLFGGPYNEQFFGPGTRLTVL.

The rearrangement joins TRBV19 to TRBJ2-3, with a tentative D call TRBD2 (6 bases). The germline V gene encodes CDR1 LNHDA and CDR2 SQIVND (reference sequence). The CDR3 sequence is 15 residues long. V lost 1 base and J lost 8, with 16 bases in between. Here the CDR3 DNA reads TGTGCCAGTAGTATAGTTGCGCCCGGGGGAATTACGCAGTATTTT. This gives the protein CASSIVAPGGITQYF.

V usage is TRBV5-1 and J usage is TRBJ2-5, with D possibly being TRBD2 (6 bases). The germline V and J ends were trimmed by 0 bases and 3 bases, with 9 bases remaining between them. The CDR3 is 14 amino acids. Germline CDR1 is SGHRS and CDR2 is YFSETQ. The CDR3 region has the DNA TGCGCCAGCAGCTTGGTAGCTAGCGAAGAGACCCAGTACTTC. Its protein is CASSLVASEETQYF.

This clone was seen only once. This chain connects TRBV18 to TRBJ2-7; D is tentatively TRBD1 or TRBD2 (5 bases each). V shed 3 bases and J shed 4 bases, with 13 bases lying between them. The length of the CDR3 is 14 residues. Germline values: CDR1 KGHSH, CDR2 LQKENI. The CDR3 loop is CASSPGTGLYEQYF. The DNA for the CDR3 is TGTGCCAGCTCACCTGGGACGGGCTTGTACGAGCAGTACTTC.

The chain employs TRBV4-2 and TRBJ1-2; TRBD1 agrees at 8 bases. V was pared by 4 bases and J by 4 bases, with 2 bases of the junction left unmatched. Germline CDR1 and CDR2: LGHNA and YNFKEQ. The CDR3 has 13 amino acids. In DNA, the CDR3 is TGTGCCAGCAGCCGTACAGGGGGCTATGGCTACACCTTC. It is translated as CASSRTGGYGYTF.